The entry below describes one TCR beta chain. Its specificity is not known. The data stem from a study of T cell responses to AZD1222 COVID-19 vaccine. Sequenced by immunoSEQ multiplex PCR; TCRdb stores in-frame clones only, minus some. The sample lists approximately 140,000 clones, 85% to 95% seen once, with 0.91% in the top ten. This CDR3 comprises 13 residues. Trimming removed 8 bases at V and 1 base at J, with 11 bases between. Germline V gives CDR1 MGHRA, CDR2 YSYEKL. Study-level findings and limits: Repertoires in all cases were sampled only once the peak T cell response had passed. Baseline seropositivity characterized only a handful of AZD1222 recipients. The study found Spike-specific TCR breadth and depth rose after two AZD1222 doses.

The chain combines TRBV4-1 with TRBJ2-5; weak D call: TRBD1 (6 bases). The receptor was derived from an adult in good health. The sample was peripheral blood, taken on day 0 of MenACWY control vaccination. This chain's CDR3 is CASWTEAQETQYF. As DNA, the CDR3 is TGCGCCAGCTGGACAGAAGCCCAAGAGACCCAGTACTTC.